The 4 T cell receptor beta chains below come from one sample, sequenced in a study of CD8 T cells in ankylosing spondylitis. One entry per CDR3 protein results from TCRdb running MiXCR on the 5' RACE reads. The sample includes some 250,000 distinct CDR3 sequences, roughly 25% of them seen just once. Sequencing was performed on blood, either unsorted or a sorted T cell fraction (not recorded which). These receptors were obtained from a male donor with ankylosing spondylitis or in good health (not recorded which).

As concerns this clonotype: This could be a read error, since a much larger clone is one nucleotide away. The V gene is TRBV12-3 or TRBV12-4, the J gene TRBJ2-2; TRBD1 might be the D (6 bases). The CDR3 consists of 15 residues. The germline V and J ends were trimmed by 6 bases and 0 bases, with 11 bases remaining between them. CDR3 sequence: CASRPRGSNTGELFF. The CDR3 nucleotides are TGTGCCAGCAGGCCAAGGGGGTCGAACACCGGGGAGCTGTTTTTT.

The sample holds a few counts of this clonotype. The rearrangement joins TRBV24-1 to TRBJ2-1; D is unresolved. V was shortened by 11 bases and J by 10 bases, with 20 bases between the two germline ends. The CDR3 runs 13 residues. Germline values: CDR1 KGHDR, CDR2 SFDVKD. The CDR3 sequence is CAKPSDAPGEQFF. In nucleotides, the CDR3 is TGTGCCAAACCCTCCGACGCGCCCGGGGAGCAGTTCTTC.

This clonotype has just a few counts. This rearrangement joins TRBV25-1 to TRBJ2-6; 7 nucleotides agree with TRBD1. This CDR3 is 18 amino acids long. V shed 4 bases and J 0 bases; nucleotides not matched to a gene: 9. Germline values: CDR1 MGHDK, CDR2 SYGVNS. The CDR3 region is CASSARDRSYSGANVLTF. The DNA of the CDR3 is TGTGCCAGCAGTGCTAGGGACAGAAGTTACTCTGGGGCCAACGTCCTGACTTTC.

This clonotype was observed many times. V gene TRBV11-2 combines with J gene TRBJ1-4; perhaps TRBD1 as D (6 bases). Germline CDR1 is SGHAT and CDR2 is FQNNGV. Trimming shortened V by 5 bases and J by 7 bases, and 17 bases separated the two germline ends. The CDR3 runs 15 residues. CDR3 coding DNA: TGTGCCAGCAGCCGAGGCCCGGGGGCTGGTGAAAAACTGTTTTTT. This translates into CASSRGPGAGEKLFF. Variable domain in full (rest from reference TRBV11-2 and TRBJ1-4): EAGVAQSPRYKIIEKRQSVAFWCNPISGHATLYWYQQILGQGPKLLIQFQNNGVVDDSQLPKDRFSAERLKGVDSTLKIQPAKLEDSAVYLCASSRGPGAGEKLFFGSGTQLSVL.